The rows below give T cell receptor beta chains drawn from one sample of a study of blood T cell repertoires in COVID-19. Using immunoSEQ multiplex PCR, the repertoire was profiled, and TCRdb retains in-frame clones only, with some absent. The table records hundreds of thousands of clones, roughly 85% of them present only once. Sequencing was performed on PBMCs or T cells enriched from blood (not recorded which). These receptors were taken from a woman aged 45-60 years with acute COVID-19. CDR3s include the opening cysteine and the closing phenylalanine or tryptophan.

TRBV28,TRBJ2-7,CASSLLAGGAYEQYF
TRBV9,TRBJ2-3,CASSVWTSRDTQYF
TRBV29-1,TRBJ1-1,CSVEGQSNTEAFF
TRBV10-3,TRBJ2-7,CAISTAGVPYEQYF
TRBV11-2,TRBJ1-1,CASSLKTPDRIKHTEAFF
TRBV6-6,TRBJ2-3,CASRGGIGDTQYF
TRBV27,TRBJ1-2,CASRPPQGAGYGYTF
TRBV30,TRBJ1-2,CAGGTRTGGNYTF
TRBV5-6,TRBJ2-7,CASSLYYEQYF
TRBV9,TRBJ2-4,CASTSRQGSVLYF
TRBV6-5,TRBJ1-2,CASSYSTGGNYGYTF